The clone carrying this T cell receptor (beta chain) was recorded once. Its antigen remains unidentified. The germline V and J ends were trimmed by 6 bases and 3 bases, with 15 bases remaining between them. The CDR3 runs to 14 residues. Germline V gene lookup returns CDR1 MNHNY and CDR2 SVGAGI (reference sequence). The record originates from a study of OX40 agonist ivuxolimab in advanced cancers. Study-wide background: People in dose escalation had one of these cancers: hepatocellular carcinoma, melanoma, renal cell or head and neck cancer.

Patients had blood sampled at baseline and again on cycle 4 day 1 and cycle 7 day 1. Assay used: immunoSEQ multiplex PCR; TCRdb lists only in-frame clones, some missing. The table records some 19,000 clones, over 75% of them present only once. Study-level points and caveats: At 0.1 to 3.0 mg/kg, CD4+ and CD8+ blood T cells expanded clonally by week 6. The work left the antigen specificity of expanded peripheral T cells undetermined.

V is TRBV6-6 and J is TRBJ2-7, with D perhaps TRBD2 (5 bases). Sequenced material: CD4+ or CD8+ T cells sorted from blood, taken in a trial of the OX40 agonist ivuxolimab. This receptor was taken from an adult with an advanced solid tumor such as melanoma, head and neck, liver or kidney cancer. DNA for the CDR3: TGTGCCAGCAGCCCTGCGGGTAGGATCTACGAGCAGTACTTC. Translating gives CASSPAGRIYEQYF.